This T cell receptor beta chain was found in a study of glioma-infiltrating T cells after dendritic cell vaccination (dated by TCRdb to the mid-2010s). About the investigation overall: The cohort comprised around 15 glioblastoma patients from Phase I and II dendritic cell vaccination trials, 9 newly diagnosed and 6 with recurrent disease. Survival after dendritic cell vaccination was correlated with TCR sequencing metrics, such as TIL content and the overlap between tumor and blood repertoires. Each patient was given three intradermal dendritic cell vaccine injections, spaced two weeks apart, in the arm below the axilla. Between 2003 and 2012, patients were given autologous tumor lysate-pulsed dendritic cell vaccination. The vaccine was prepared from monocyte-derived dendritic cells that were cultured for about 7 days with IL-4 and GM-CSF and then pulsed overnight with autologous tumor lysate. Tumor-infiltrating lymphocyte content was quantified and tumor and blood repertoires were compared in dendritic cell-vaccinated glioblastoma patients by deep sequencing of TCR beta CDR3 regions.

As to this clone: Its binding antigen is unknown. Per-nucleotide qualities are absent, and no much larger clonotype sits a single base away.

Here is what the overall study found, with its caveats: After dendritic cell vaccination, a higher estimated pretreatment TIL content predicted longer time to progression and overall survival. TCR clonality showed no direct relationship with survival, which suggests that a diverse polyclonal response may be important. The cohort was small and heterogeneous, and full blood and tumor sets were available for few patients, with initial-recurrent tumor pairs available for even fewer patients. The TCR overlap response model with three groups was called speculative and said to need prospective validation.

In the germline V gene (reference sequence), CDR1 corresponds to SGHAT and CDR2 to FQDESV. From V the trimming removes 0 bases and from J it removes 3 bases, while the gene matches leave 9 bases of the junction unaccounted for. Inclusive of the bounding cysteine and phenylalanine, the CDR3 is 17 residues long. The sequence is cut down to CDR3 DNA, 51 bases in frame from base 1. Using the immunoSEQ assay, TCRB CDR3 regions were amplified from roughly 2.1 micrograms of genomic DNA, or from all available DNA when less than that was on hand. The multiplex PCR relied on 60 forward primers for TCR V beta segments and 13 reverse primers for J beta segments. Synthetic control templates were spiked into each sample at limiting dilution to estimate reads per starting template. The Illumina HiSeq System generated sequencing reads of 87 bp. Processing in the source paper ran as follows. PCR and sequencing errors were removed by a nearest neighbor algorithm that merged closely related sequences. TCR overlap was measured as the percentage of unique tumor TCR beta sequences also present in the same patient's peripheral blood. TCRdb re-hosts the immuneACCESS table, in-frame sequences only. Its copies lack some clones; in the studies checked, an unresolved V gene accounts for under half of them, and the cause for the rest is not known. The DNA was the basis for D and trimming; V, J and clone size are from that table. For this sample the table gives 65,000 or so clones, of which around nine tenths were detected only once. The ten largest clones represent 11% of the sample.

This specimen's time point label, interpreted: after dendritic cell vaccination, including at tumor progression/relapse. Patients were selected on the basis of adequate residual fresh-frozen tumor tissue and more than two years of available survival data. None of the glioblastoma patients carried an isocitrate dehydrogenase mutation, although molecular status otherwise varied. PBMC were collected before vaccination, two weeks after the third vaccination, and at tumor progression when it occurred. The Qiagen DNeasy Blood extraction Kit was used to extract genomic DNA. This TCR came from a human donor with glioblastoma. The sample in question was blood, obtained after dendritic cell vaccination. The V and J genes are TRBV11-1 and TRBJ1-2; 8 central bases correspond to TRBD1. CDR3 protein: CASSLAHRQDRDYGYTF. The base sequence is TGTGCCAGCAGCTTAGCCCACCGACAGGACAGGGACTATGGCTACACCTTC.